A single sample is the source of the 27 T cell receptor beta chains below, sequenced in a study of shared clonotypes between healthy human individuals. Sequencing was performed with immunoSEQ multiplex PCR; in TCRdb, only in-frame clones are kept and a portion is missing. Among around 510,000 clones listed, roughly 95% were seen once. The sequenced material came from naive CD4+ T cells sorted from blood. Specified subset: CD45RA+ positively selected. All receptors derive from a woman aged 30 to 39 in good health.

The chain joins TRBV23-1 to TRBJ2-2; the match to TRBD1 covers 9 bases. TRBV23-1 is sorted into the ORF group, with uncertain function. The V and J ends lost 2 bases and 2 bases, in that order; junction bases with no gene match: 9. This CDR3 comprises 18 residues. This chain's CDR3 is CASSQLPGQGGNTGELFF. The CDR3 coding sequence is TGCGCCAGCAGTCAACTTCCGGGACAGGGAGGAAACACCGGGGAGCTGTTTTTT.

The rearrangement uses TRBV27 and TRBJ2-7, with 9 positions matching TRBD1. V gave up 3 bases and J gave up 4 bases; unmatched junction bases: 7. The germline gives CDR1 MNHEY, CDR2 SMNVEV (reference sequence). The length of the CDR3 is 15 residues. The CDR3 DNA sequence: TGTGCCAGCAGTTTTGGACAGGGGAGGAGGTACGAGCAGTACTTC. It is translated as CASSFGQGRRYEQYF.

The chain couples TRBV29-1 to TRBJ2-1, with D perhaps TRBD1 (6 bases). Germline V CDR1 and CDR2: SQVTM, ANQGSEA. The CDR3 consists of 13 residues. Trimming pared 6 bases from V and 4 bases from J, leaving 13 bases between. CDR3 DNA sequence: TGCAGCGTGCGAGGACAGACGTACAATGAGCAGTTCTTC. This codes for CSVRGQTYNEQFF.

The chain uses TRBV19 and TRBJ2-1; D gene unclear. The CDR3 has 17 amino acids. Germline values: CDR1 LNHDA, CDR2 SQIVND (reference sequence). The V end lost 0 bases, the J end lost 0 bases, and 12 bases lay between the germline ends. CDR3 sequence: CASSIERKRFSYNEQFF. In DNA form, the CDR3 reads TGTGCCAGTAGTATAGAAAGGAAGAGGTTCTCCTACAATGAGCAGTTCTTC. Full variable domain (missing parts from reference TRBV19 and TRBJ2-1): DGGITQSPKYLFRKEGQNVTLSCEQNLNHDAMYWYRQDPGQGLRLIYYSQIVNDFQKGDIAEGYSVSREKKESFPLTVTSAQKNPTAFYLCASSIERKRFSYNEQFFGPGTRLTVL.

This chain connects TRBV2 to TRBJ1-1; no reliable D call. Trimming took 6 bases from V and 0 from J, leaving 8 bases between them. Germline V lookup: CDR1 SNHLY, CDR2 FYNNEI. CDR3 size: 13 residues. The chain's CDR3 is CASRADVNTEAFF. The CDR3 DNA follows: TGTGCCAGCAGGGCGGACGTGAACACTGAAGCTTTCTTT.

The chain combines TRBV19 with TRBJ1-1; TRBD1 matches at 7 bases. The CDR3 runs 14 residues. Germline V gene sequence: CDR1 LNHDA, CDR2 SQIVND (reference sequence). V shed 3 bases, J shed 6 bases, and the junction held 7 bases outside the gene matches. The CDR3 loop reads CASSMGLGGPEAFF. CDR3 bases: TGTGCCAGTAGTATGGGGCTAGGGGGCCCTGAAGCTTTCTTT.

This clone was found once. DNA for the CDR3: TGTGCCAGCTCACCGGGGACAGCACGAGAGACCCAGTACTTC. Translating gives CASSPGTARETQYF. V gene TRBV18 combines with J gene TRBJ2-5; TRBD1 matches 7 bases. CDR1 is KGHSH, CDR2 LQKENI, per germline. The CDR3 covers 14 residues. J was trimmed by 4 bases and V by 3 bases; bases with no gene match: 5. The full variable domain, rest sourced from reference TRBV18 and TRBJ2-5, is NAGVMQNPRHLVRRRGQEARLRCSPMKGHSHVYWYRQLPEEGLKFMVYLQKENIIDESGMPKERFSAEFPKEGPSILRIQQVVRGDSAAYFCASSPGTARETQYFGPGTRLLVL.

V and J are TRBV21-1 and TRBJ2-7; the table assigns TRBD1, which was not confirmed against the DNA. TRBV21-1 is marked as a pseudogene. This CDR3 contains 12 residues. Here the CDR3 DNA reads TGTGCCAGCAGCATCTGGGCCGACGAGCAGTACTTC. Its translation: CASSIWADEQYF.

The V call is TRBV4-1, the J call TRBJ2-5; 8 bases align to TRBD2. The ends lost 1 base at V and 9 bases at J; junction bases unmatched: 13. In germline, CDR1 is MGHRA, CDR2 YSYEKL. This CDR3 spans 16 amino acids. This chain's CDR3 is CASSQVTAGAGQAQYF. In nucleotides, the CDR3 is TGCGCCAGCAGCCAAGTTACAGCGGGAGCGGGTCAGGCCCAGTACTTC.

CDR3 in amino acids: CASSLVSGGPHEQFF. The CDR3 DNA reads as TGCGCCAGCAGCTTGGTCTCGGGAGGGCCTCATGAGCAGTTCTTC. The chain couples TRBV5-1 to TRBJ2-1, with 8 bases fitting TRBD2. CDR1 SGHRS and CDR2 YFSETQ come from the germline V gene. V gave up 0 bases and J gave up 8 bases; unmatched junction bases: 7. The CDR3 consists of 15 residues. The full variable domain, its missing parts supplied by reference TRBV5-1 and TRBJ2-1, is KAGVTQTPRYLIKTRGQQVTLSCSPISGHRSVSWYQQTPGQGLQFLFEYFSETQRNKGNFPGRFSGRQFSNSRSEMNVSTLELGDSALYLCASSLVSGGPHEQFFGPGTRLTVL.

The J gene is TRBJ2-5, the V gene TRBV25-1, with D maybe TRBD1 (5 bases). Germline lookup yields CDR1 MGHDK and CDR2 SYGVNS. V was trimmed by 7 bases and J by 1 base, leaving 13 bases between them. The CDR3 contains 14 residues. CDR3 region: CASTEGDFQETQYF. Here the CDR3 DNA reads TGTGCCAGCACGGAAGGGGATTTCCAAGAGACCCAGTACTTC.

The chain links TRBV28 to TRBJ2-1, with 9 bases fitting TRBD1. V trimming: 3 bases; J trimming: 7 bases; junction bases outside the gene matches: 4. The CDR3 is 14 amino acids. Germline V gene sequence: CDR1 MDHEN, CDR2 SYDVKM. This chain's CDR3 is CASSLGTGKNEQFF. The CDR3 region has the DNA TGTGCCAGCAGTTTGGGGACAGGGAAGAATGAGCAGTTCTTC.

The chain combines TRBV27 with TRBJ2-7; 9 bases line up with TRBD2. The V gene end was trimmed by 7 bases and the J gene end by 0 bases; junction bases not matched to a gene: 7. The germline V gene encodes CDR1 MNHEY and CDR2 SMNVEV (reference sequence). The CDR3 sequence is 15 residues long. The CDR3: CASTSHSGSSYEQYF. In DNA form, the CDR3 reads TGTGCCAGCACCTCCCATAGCGGGAGCTCCTACGAGCAGTACTTC.

The rearrangement links TRBV15 to TRBJ1-5; D is perhaps TRBD1 (5 bases). V lost 0 bases, J lost 8 bases, and 11 bases lay in between. Germline V gives CDR1 LNHNV, CDR2 YYDKDF (reference sequence). The CDR3 extends over 14 amino acids. The CDR3 loop reads CATSREWGVKPQHF. The CDR3 coding sequence is TGTGCCACCAGCAGAGAATGGGGGGTGAAGCCCCAGCATTTT. Together with reference TRBV15 and TRBJ1-5, the CDR3 gives the full variable domain: DAMVIQNPRYQVTQFGKPVTLSCSQTLNHNVMYWYQQKSSQAPKLLFHYYDKDFNNEADTPDNFQSRRPNTSFCFLDIRSPGLGDTAMYLCATSREWGVKPQHFGDGTRLSIL.

V gene TRBV10-2 combines with J gene TRBJ1-3; 8 bases fit TRBD1. The V gene's germline CDR1 is WSHSY and CDR2 SAAADI. The CDR3 totals 15 residues. Germline trimming cut 10 bases from V and 1 base from J; bases unmatched to any gene: 9. CDR3 DNA: TGCGCCACCTCGGACAGGGCCAGTTCTGGAAACACCATATATTTT. Residues: CATSDRASSGNTIYF.

The gene calls are TRBV19 and TRBJ2-7; D is undetermined. The germline V gene encodes CDR1 LNHDA and CDR2 SQIVND (reference sequence). With 8 bases removed from V and 6 bases from J, the gap between germline ends came to 8 bases. The CDR3 extends over 10 amino acids. CDR3 nucleotide sequence: TGTGCCAGTGAAGTTGCCGAGCAGTACTTC. Its protein product is CASEVAEQYF. Supplemented by reference TRBV19 and TRBJ2-7, the full variable domain reads DGGITQSPKYLFRKEGQNVTLSCEQNLNHDAMYWYRQDPGQGLRLIYYSQIVNDFQKGDIAEGYSVSREKKESFPLTVTSAQKNPTAFYLCASEVAEQYFGPGTRLTVT.

The rearrangement uses TRBV19 and TRBJ2-1; no definite D call. CDR1 LNHDA and CDR2 SQIVND come from the germline V gene (reference sequence). This CDR3 contains 11 residues. Trimming shortened V by 6 bases and J by 9 bases, and 9 bases separated the two germline ends. The CDR3 region is CASRSKGEQFF. The CDR3 DNA reads as TGTGCCAGTAGGTCTAAAGGTGAGCAGTTCTTC.

The V call is TRBV2, the J call TRBJ2-1; no clear D. V was cut by 0 bases and J by 8 bases, with 11 bases left in between. The CDR3 extends over 14 amino acids. Germline V gene data show CDR1 as SNHLY and CDR2 as FYNNEI. Here the CDR3 reads CASSEASGFYEQFF. In DNA, the CDR3 is TGTGCCAGCAGTGAAGCATCAGGTTTCTATGAGCAGTTCTTC.

This rearrangement joins TRBV18 to TRBJ2-2, with 8 bases aligning to TRBD1. Germline-derived CDR1 and CDR2 are KGHSH and LQKENI. CDR3 length: 17 amino acids. Germline trimming cut 3 bases from V and 1 base from J; bases unmatched to any gene: 7. This CDR3 is CASSPPGTGGNTGELFF. The DNA of the CDR3 is TGTGCCAGCTCACCCCCGGGGACAGGAGGGAACACCGGGGAGCTGTTTTTT.

J is TRBJ1-2 and V is TRBV7-3, with unresolved D. Trimming left V 2 bases short and J 8 bases short, with 18 bases between. There are 15 residues in the CDR3. Germline CDR1 SGHTA, CDR2 FQGTGA. The CDR3 DNA is TGTGCCAGCAGCTTATCTGCGGAGAGTGGAGCGGGCTACACCTTC. This translates into CASSLSAESGAGYTF.

V gene TRBV10-2 combines with J gene TRBJ2-1, with TRBD2 matching 7 bases. The germline gives CDR1 WSHSY, CDR2 SAAADI. This CDR3 is built from 15 residues. J gave up 3 bases and V 5 bases, and 7 bases lay outside the gene matches. The CDR3 loop reads CASSSPGGGYNEQFF. The CDR3 DNA follows: TGCGCCAGCAGTAGTCCGGGAGGCGGCTACAATGAGCAGTTCTTC.

The V gene is TRBV4-2, the J gene TRBJ2-1; the D call may be TRBD1 or TRBD2 (5 bases each). V was shortened by 4 bases and J by 6 bases, with 16 bases between the two germline ends. The length of the CDR3 is 15 residues. CDR1 is LGHNA and CDR2 is YNFKEQ in the germline V gene. The CDR3 DNA is TGTGCCAGCAGCCTTGAGGGTGGGGCAGTCAATGAGCAGTTCTTC. Translation gives CASSLEGGAVNEQFF.

This clone appeared once. The V gene is TRBV6-1, the J gene TRBJ1-2; no firm D call. The CDR3 has 11 residues. V was clipped by 4 bases and J by 6 bases, with 6 bases between them. From germline, CDR1 is MNHNS and CDR2 SASEGT. The CDR3 loop is CASSVAHGYTF. CDR3 in DNA: TGTGCCAGCAGTGTCGCGCATGGCTACACCTTC.

The J gene is TRBJ1-2, the V gene TRBV20-1; D may be TRBD1 (6 bases). The CDR3 contains 11 residues. The germline gives CDR1 DFQATT, CDR2 SNEGSKA (reference sequence). Trimming shortened V by 5 bases and J by 2 bases, and 6 bases separated the two germline ends. This CDR3 is CSAGQNYGYTF. As DNA, the CDR3 is TGCAGTGCTGGACAGAACTATGGCTACACCTTC.

The DNA for the CDR3 is TGTGCCAGCAGGACAGGGGGTAATGAAAAACTGTTTTTT. Translated, it gives CASRTGGNEKLFF. The J gene is TRBJ1-4, the V gene TRBV6-1; TRBD1 matches 9 bases. V shed 6 bases, J shed 4 bases, and the junction held 0 bases outside the gene matches. Germline V gene data show CDR1 as MNHNS and CDR2 as SASEGT. This CDR3 contains 13 residues.

V and J are TRBV19 and TRBJ2-7; 14 bases are a match to TRBD2. Trimming cost V 7 bases and J 7 bases; bases outside gene matches: 9. CDR1 is LNHDA, CDR2 SQIVND, per germline (reference sequence). The CDR3 has 15 residues. As DNA, the CDR3 is TGTGCCAGTACCTCAGGGACTAGCGGGAGTCAAGAGCAGTACTTC. It translates to CASTSGTSGSQEQYF.

The CDR3 sequence: CSVGGGRGFGYTF. CDR3 nucleotides: TGCAGCGTTGGAGGGGGCCGGGGCTTTGGCTACACCTTC. The chain recombines TRBV29-1 with TRBJ1-2; 7 bases are shared with TRBD1. Trimming cost V 4 bases and J 7 bases; bases outside gene matches: 9. This CDR3 is built from 13 residues. The germline CDR1 and CDR2 sequences are SQVTM and ANQGSEA.